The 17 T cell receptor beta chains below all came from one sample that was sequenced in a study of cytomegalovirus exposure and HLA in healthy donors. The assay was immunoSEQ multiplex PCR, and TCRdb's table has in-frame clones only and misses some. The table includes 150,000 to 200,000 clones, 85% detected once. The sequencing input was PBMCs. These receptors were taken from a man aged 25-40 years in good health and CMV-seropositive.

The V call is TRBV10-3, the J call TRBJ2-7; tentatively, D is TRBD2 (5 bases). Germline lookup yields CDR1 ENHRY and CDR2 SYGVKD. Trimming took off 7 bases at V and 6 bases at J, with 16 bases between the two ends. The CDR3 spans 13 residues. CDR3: CAITKGLEGEQYF. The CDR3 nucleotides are TGTGCCATCACCAAGGGTCTTGAGGGCGAGCAGTACTTC.

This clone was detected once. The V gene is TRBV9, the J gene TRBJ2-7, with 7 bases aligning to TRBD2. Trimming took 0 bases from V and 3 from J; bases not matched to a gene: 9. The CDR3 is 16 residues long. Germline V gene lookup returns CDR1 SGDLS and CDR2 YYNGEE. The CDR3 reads CASSVDRGGGFYEQYF. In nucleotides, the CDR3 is TGTGCCAGCAGCGTAGACCGGGGCGGGGGTTTCTACGAGCAGTACTTC.

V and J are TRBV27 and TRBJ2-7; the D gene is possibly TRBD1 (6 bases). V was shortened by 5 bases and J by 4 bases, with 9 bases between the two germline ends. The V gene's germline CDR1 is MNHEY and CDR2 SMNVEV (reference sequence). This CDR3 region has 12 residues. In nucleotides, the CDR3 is TGTGCCAGCAGTGGGACACCGTACGAGCAGTACTTC. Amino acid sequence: CASSGTPYEQYF.

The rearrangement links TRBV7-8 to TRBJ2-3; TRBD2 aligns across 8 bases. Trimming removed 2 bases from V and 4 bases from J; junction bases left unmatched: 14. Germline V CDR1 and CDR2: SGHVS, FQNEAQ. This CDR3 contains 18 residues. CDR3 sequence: CASSLSYSGGGLADTQYF. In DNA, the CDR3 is TGTGCCAGCAGCTTATCATACTCCGGGGGGGGACTCGCAGATACGCAGTATTTT.

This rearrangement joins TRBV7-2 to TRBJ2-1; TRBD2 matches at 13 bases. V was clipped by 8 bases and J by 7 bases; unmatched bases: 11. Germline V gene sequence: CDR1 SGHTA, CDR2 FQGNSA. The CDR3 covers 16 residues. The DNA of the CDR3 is TGTGCCAGCTCTCGCACTAGCGGGGGGGCCGGAAATGAGCAGTTCTTC. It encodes CASSRTSGGAGNEQFF.

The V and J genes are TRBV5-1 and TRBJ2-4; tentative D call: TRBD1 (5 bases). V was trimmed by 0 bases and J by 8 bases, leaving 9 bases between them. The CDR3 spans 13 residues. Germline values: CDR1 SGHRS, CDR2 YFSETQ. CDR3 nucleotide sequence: TGCGCCAGCAGCTTGGAAGGGGCGGACATTCAGTACTTC. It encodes CASSLEGADIQYF.

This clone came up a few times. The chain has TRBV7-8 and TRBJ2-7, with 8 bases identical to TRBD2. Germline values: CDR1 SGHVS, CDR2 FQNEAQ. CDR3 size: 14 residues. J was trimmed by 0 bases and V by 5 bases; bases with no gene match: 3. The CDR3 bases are TGTGCCAGCAGCCTCGGGGGGGTCTCCTACGAGCAGTACTTC. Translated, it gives CASSLGGVSYEQYF.

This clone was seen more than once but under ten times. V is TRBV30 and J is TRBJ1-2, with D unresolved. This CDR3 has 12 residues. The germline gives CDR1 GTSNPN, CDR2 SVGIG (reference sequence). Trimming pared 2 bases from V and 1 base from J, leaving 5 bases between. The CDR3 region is CAWSPFNYGYTF. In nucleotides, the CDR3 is TGTGCCTGGAGTCCCTTTAACTATGGCTACACCTTC.

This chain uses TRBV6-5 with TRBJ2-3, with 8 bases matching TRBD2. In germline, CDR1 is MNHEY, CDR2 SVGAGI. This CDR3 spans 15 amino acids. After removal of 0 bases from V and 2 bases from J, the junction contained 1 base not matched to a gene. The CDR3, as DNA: TGTGCCAGCAGTTACTCGCGGGGGGACACAGATACGCAGTATTTT. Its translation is CASSYSRGDTDTQYF.

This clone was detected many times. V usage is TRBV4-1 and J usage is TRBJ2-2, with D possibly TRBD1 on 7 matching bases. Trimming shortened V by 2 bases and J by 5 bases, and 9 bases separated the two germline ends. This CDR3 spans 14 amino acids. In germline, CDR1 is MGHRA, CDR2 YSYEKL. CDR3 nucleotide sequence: TGCGCCAGCAGCCAACCAGGGGGGACCGGGGAGCTGTTTTTT. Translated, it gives CASSQPGGTGELFF.

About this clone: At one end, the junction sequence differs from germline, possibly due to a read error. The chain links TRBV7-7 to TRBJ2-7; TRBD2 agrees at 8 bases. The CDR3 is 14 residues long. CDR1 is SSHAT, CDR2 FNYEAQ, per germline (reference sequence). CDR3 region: CASSPGGGLYEQYF. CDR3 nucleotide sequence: TGTGCTAGCAGCCCCGGGGGGGGGCTCTACGAGCAGTACTTC.

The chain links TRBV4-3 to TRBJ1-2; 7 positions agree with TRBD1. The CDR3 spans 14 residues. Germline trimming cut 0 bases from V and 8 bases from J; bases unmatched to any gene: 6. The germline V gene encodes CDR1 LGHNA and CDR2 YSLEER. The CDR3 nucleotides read TGCGCCAGCAGCCAAGATAGTAGGGGGCGAGGCTACACCTTC. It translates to CASSQDSRGRGYTF.

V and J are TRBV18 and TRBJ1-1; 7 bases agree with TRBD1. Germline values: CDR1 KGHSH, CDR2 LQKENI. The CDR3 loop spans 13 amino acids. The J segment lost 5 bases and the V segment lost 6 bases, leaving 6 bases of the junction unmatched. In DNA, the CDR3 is TGTGCCAGCTCTCAAGGGGGCTGGACTGAAGCTTTCTTT. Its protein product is CASSQGGWTEAFF.

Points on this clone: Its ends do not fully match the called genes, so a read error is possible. CDR3 in DNA: TGTGCTAGTGGGTTGGGGCCTTTACGCTACAATGAGCAGTTCTTC. This gives the protein CASGLGPLRYNEQFF. The V and J genes are TRBV12-5 and TRBJ2-1; maybe TRBD1 (5 bases). Germline values: CDR1 LGHNT, CDR2 FRNRAP. The CDR3 consists of 15 residues.

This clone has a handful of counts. The CDR3 nucleotides are TGTGCCAGCAGGGAACAGGACACCGGGGAGCTGTTTTTT. Its protein product is CASREQDTGELFF. J is TRBJ2-2 and V is TRBV2; the D gene is possibly TRBD1 (5 bases). The CDR3 runs 13 residues. The V and J ends lost 6 bases and 3 bases respectively, with 8 bases between them. Germline CDR1 SNHLY, CDR2 FYNNEI.

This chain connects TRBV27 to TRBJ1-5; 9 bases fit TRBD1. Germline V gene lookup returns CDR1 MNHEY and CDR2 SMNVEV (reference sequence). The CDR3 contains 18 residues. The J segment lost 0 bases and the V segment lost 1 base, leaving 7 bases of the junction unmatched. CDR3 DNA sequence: TGTGCCAGCAGTTTATTCGGGACAGGGACCCTTAGCAATCAGCCCCAGCATTTT. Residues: CASSLFGTGTLSNQPQHF.

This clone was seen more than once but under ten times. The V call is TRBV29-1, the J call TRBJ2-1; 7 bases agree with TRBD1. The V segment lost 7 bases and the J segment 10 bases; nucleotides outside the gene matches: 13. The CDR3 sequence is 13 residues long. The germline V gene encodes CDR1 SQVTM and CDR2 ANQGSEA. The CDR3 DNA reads TGCAGCGACATGACCACAGGGGTAGGGGAGCAGTTCTTC. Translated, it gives CSDMTTGVGEQFF.